The clone carrying this T cell receptor (beta chain) is labeled as large. What it binds is unknown. The treatment: roughly 10-day PBMC culture with coronavirus spike peptide pools or control peptides (ViraFEST assay). Sequenced with the Oncomine TCR Beta short-read assay was DNA taken from cultured CD4+ T cells. TCRdb reprocessed the PCR reads with MiXCR, giving one entry per CDR3 protein. The sample lists 12,000 or so distinct CDR3 sequences, roughly half occurring once. This sample is drawn from a study of vaccination and CD4 T cells after COVID-19. Whole-study context: Post-vaccine sampling followed dose two by a median approximately 70 days (range 14 to 241).

This CDR3 region has 12 residues. V was shortened by 6 bases and J by 4 bases, with 12 bases between the two germline ends. CDR1 and CDR2 from the germline V gene are DFQATT and SNEGSKA (reference sequence). The sequencing used cultured CD4+ T cells from blood, collected after SARS-CoV-2 vaccination. The rearrangement joins TRBV20-1 to TRBJ2-5, with D perhaps assigned TRBD1 or TRBD2 (6 bases each). This receptor was taken from a human donor with COVID-19. CDR3: CSARPGAETQYF. The CDR3 DNA sequence: TGCAGTGCACGGCCGGGGGCAGAGACCCAGTACTTC.